The 30 T cell receptor beta chains in this list originate from one sample, sequenced in a study of cytomegalovirus exposure and HLA in healthy donors. The PCR contained 60 Vbeta and 13 Jbeta primers. The assay was immunoSEQ multiplex PCR, and TCRdb's table has in-frame clones only and misses some. The data hold approximately 190,000 clones, with more than 65% observed a single time. The sample taken for sequencing was PBMCs. The receptors shown here come from a woman in her 30s in good health and CMV-seropositive.

The chain couples TRBV7-9 to TRBJ2-7, with TRBD2 identical over 13 bases. Germline CDR1 reads SEHNR; CDR2 reads FQNEAQ (reference sequence). V shed 0 bases and J 4 bases; nucleotides not matched to a gene: 9. The CDR3 has 18 residues. The CDR3 DNA is TGTGCCAGCAGCTTAGCTCCCAGACTAGCGGGGGGACAATACGAGCAGTACTTC. This codes for CASSLAPRLAGGQYEQYF.

The chain carries TRBV2 and TRBJ2-7, with 7 bases lining up with TRBD1. The CDR3 contains 12 residues. Germline CDR1 SNHLY, CDR2 FYNNEI. Trimming at V came to 8 bases and at J to 2 bases, leaving 3 bases not matched to a gene. The CDR3 DNA reads TGTGCCAGCCGGGACAGCCCCTACGAGCAGTACTTC. Translation gives CASRDSPYEQYF.

The J gene is TRBJ1-6, the V gene TRBV5-1, with 9 bases matching TRBD1. V lost 1 base, J lost 6 bases, and 2 bases stayed unmatched. Germline CDR1 SGHRS, CDR2 YFSETQ. This CDR3 has 15 residues. This CDR3 is CASSLTGQGNSPLHF. In DNA, the CDR3 is TGCGCCAGCAGCTTGACGGGACAGGGTAATTCACCCCTCCACTTT.

For this clone: The CDR3 does not close with the conserved phenylalanine or tryptophan, likely indicating a read error. It is unclear where the CDR3 begins or ends on the DNA, so no DNA is shown, and the CDR3 is as TCRdb lists it. CDR3 protein: CASFGGTRKI. This rearrangement joins TRBV2 to TRBJ1-1. The CDR3 spans 10 residues, counting both ends. Germline V CDR1 and CDR2: SNHLY, FYNNEI.

V is TRBV5-1 and J is TRBJ2-7, with D possibly matching TRBD1 (6 bases). The germline V gene has CDR1 SGHRS and CDR2 YFSETQ. This CDR3 comprises 12 residues. V lost 5 bases and J 3 bases, leaving 9 bases between the germline ends. The CDR3 DNA is TGCGCCAGCAGTCCGGACAGCTACGAGCAGTACTTC. Protein product: CASSPDSYEQYF.

The V call is TRBV11-1, the J call TRBJ2-2; TRBD1 matches 10 bases. Germline V CDR1 and CDR2: SGHAT, FQDESV (reference sequence). The trim removed 5 bases at V and 7 bases at J, leaving 10 bases unmatched. CDR3 length: 16 residues. CDR3 loop: CASSPYGTGAFGELFF. The CDR3 DNA follows: TGTGCCAGCAGCCCGTACGGGACAGGGGCGTTCGGGGAGCTGTTTTTT.

The chain employs TRBV7-6 and TRBJ2-7; D perhaps matches TRBD2 (6 bases). Germline V gives CDR1 SGHVS, CDR2 FNYEAQ. The CDR3 contains 15 residues. V was trimmed by 6 bases and J by 6 bases, leaving 21 bases between them. The CDR3 bases are TGTGCCAGCAGTTACCGGGCTGGAGGGATCGGCGAGCAGTACTTC. Amino acid sequence: CASSYRAGGIGEQYF.

The J gene is TRBJ1-2, the V gene TRBV5-1, with D maybe TRBD1 (6 bases). With 3 bases removed from V and 3 bases from J, the gap between germline ends came to 12 bases. Germline values: CDR1 SGHRS, CDR2 YFSETQ. The CDR3 contains 14 residues. The CDR3 loop is CASSSRGWDYGYTF. CDR3 nucleotide sequence: TGCGCCAGCAGCTCCAGGGGCTGGGACTATGGCTACACCTTC.

This chain connects TRBV28 to TRBJ2-7, with TRBD2 identical over 7 bases. The CDR3 runs to 14 residues. From germline, CDR1 is MDHEN and CDR2 SYDVKM. Trimming cost V 5 bases and J 4 bases; bases outside gene matches: 8. In nucleotides, the CDR3 is TGTGCCAGCAGTATGAGGGACTACTTATACGAGCAGTACTTC. Its translation: CASSMRDYLYEQYF.

As DNA, the CDR3 is TGTGCCAGCAGCGGACTAGCGGAGAACAATGAGCAGTTCTTC. Residues: CASSGLAENNEQFF. The chain links TRBV4-2 to TRBJ2-1; 10 bases are shared with TRBD2. The trim removed 5 bases at V and 5 bases at J, leaving 3 bases unmatched. The CDR3 is made up of 14 amino acids. Germline assignment: CDR1 LGHNA and CDR2 YNFKEQ.

V usage is TRBV6-5 and J usage is TRBJ2-1; TRBD2 matches at 7 bases. Germline lookup yields CDR1 MNHEY and CDR2 SVGAGI. Trimming cost V 1 base and J 8 bases; bases outside gene matches: 8. The CDR3 has 15 residues. The CDR3 spells CASSYYAGAPDEQFF. The CDR3, as DNA: TGTGCCAGCAGTTACTACGCGGGAGCTCCGGATGAGCAGTTCTTC.

The chain is built from TRBV7-9 and TRBJ1-1, with D uncertain. The CDR3 totals 12 residues. Germline V gene lookup returns CDR1 SEHNR and CDR2 FQNEAQ (reference sequence). The V end was cut by 2 bases, the J end by 9 bases, with 10 bases between. For the CDR3, the DNA is TGTGCCAGCAGCTTACACGCGGTAAAAGCTTTCTTT. Amino acids: CASSLHAVKAFF.

Worth noting for this clone: Different DNA sequences within this sample yield the same CDR3. The rearrangement uses TRBV27 and TRBJ2-7, with TRBD1 matching over 7 bases. The CDR3 totals 14 residues. Germline CDR1 is MNHEY and CDR2 is SMNVEV (reference sequence). Germline trimming cut 4 bases from V and 4 bases from J; bases unmatched to any gene: 7. In nucleotides, the CDR3 is TGTGCCAGCAGTTACCGGACAGGAGGTTACGAGCAGTACTTC. Protein product: CASSYRTGGYEQYF.

This chain joins TRBV6-1 and TRBJ1-5; D may be TRBD1 (6 bases). CDR3 length: 15 amino acids. Per the germline V gene, CDR1 is MNHNS and CDR2 is SASEGT. V lost 2 bases to trimming and J lost 10 bases, with 18 bases between them. The CDR3: CASSELLAGVHPQHF. As DNA, the CDR3 is TGTGCCAGCAGTGAATTATTGGCAGGGGTGCATCCCCAGCATTTT.

The chain is built from TRBV5-1 and TRBJ1-1; weak D call: TRBD1 (5 bases). CDR3 length equals 14 residues. The V end lost 4 bases, the J end lost 7 bases, and 17 bases lay between the germline ends. Germline V gives CDR1 SGHRS, CDR2 YFSETQ. The chain's CDR3 is CASSPGTKRDEAFF. The CDR3 region has the DNA TGCGCCAGCAGCCCCGGGACGAAGCGGGATGAAGCTTTCTTT.

This clone was counted a single time. The V gene is TRBV10-3, the J gene TRBJ1-2; 8 nucleotides align to TRBD1. Germline trimming cut 3 bases from V and 8 bases from J; bases unmatched to any gene: 8. The CDR3 extends over 14 amino acids. CDR1 and CDR2 (germline): ENHRY, SYGVKD. The CDR3 sequence is CAISENQGASGYTF. DNA for the CDR3: TGTGCCATCAGTGAAAATCAGGGGGCGAGCGGCTACACCTTC.

The chain uses TRBV18 and TRBJ1-1, with D possibly TRBD1 on 5 matching bases. The V end lost 6 bases, the J end lost 7 bases, and 9 bases lay between the germline ends. The CDR3 spans 11 residues. Germline CDR1 KGHSH, CDR2 LQKENI. CDR3 bases: TGTGCCAGCTCCCTGGGGCTTGAAGCTTTCTTT. It specifies CASSLGLEAFF.

The V gene is TRBV5-6, the J gene TRBJ2-1; 7 bases are a match to TRBD1. Trimming removed 2 bases from V and 8 bases from J; junction bases left unmatched: 1. The CDR3 runs to 12 residues. Germline V gene lookup returns CDR1 SGHDT and CDR2 YYEEEE. CDR3 loop: CASSLRGHEQFF. In nucleotides, the CDR3 is TGTGCCAGCAGCTTAAGGGGGCATGAGCAGTTCTTC.

The CDR3 here is CASSRPPPLAGLSYNEQFF. The CDR3, as DNA: TGTGCCAGCAGTCGACCACCTCCACTAGCGGGCCTTTCCTACAATGAGCAGTTCTTC. The chain has TRBV5-4 and TRBJ2-1; 9 bases line up with TRBD2. Germline values: CDR1 SGHNT, CDR2 YYREEE (reference sequence). The CDR3 totals 19 residues. The J segment lost 1 base and the V segment lost 5 bases, leaving 16 bases of the junction unmatched.

The rearrangement joins TRBV5-6 to TRBJ2-7; maybe TRBD2 (5 bases). CDR3 length equals 12 residues. Germline CDR1 reads SGHDT; CDR2 reads YYEEEE. V gave up 4 bases and J gave up 6 bases, with 11 bases separating them. CDR3 in DNA: TGTGCCAGCAGCCGCCTAGGGAGCGAGCAGTACTTC. This codes for CASSRLGSEQYF.

This chain joins TRBV7-8 and TRBJ1-5, with 7 bases fitting TRBD1. The CDR3 extends over 15 amino acids. Germline V lookup: CDR1 SGHVS, CDR2 FQNEAQ. V was pared by 5 bases and J by 0 bases, with 4 bases of the junction left unmatched. The CDR3 DNA reads as TGTGCCAGCAGCCCGGGACAGAATAGCAATCAGCCCCAGCATTTT. Its protein is CASSPGQNSNQPQHF.

The rearrangement links TRBV6-4 to TRBJ2-3; a possible D gene is TRBD1 (5 bases). CDR1 and CDR2 (germline): MRHNA, SNTAGT. The CDR3 covers 14 residues. V was shortened by 7 bases and J by 4 bases, with 15 bases between the two germline ends. CDR3 in DNA: TGTGCCAGCAAGGCAGGGAAAGGGGCAGATACGCAGTATTTT. It is translated as CASKAGKGADTQYF.

This clone was counted only a few times. This chain connects TRBV7-3 to TRBJ2-7, with 8 bases fitting TRBD1. Losses at the gene ends were 5 bases for V and 4 bases for J; bases not matched to a gene: 10. CDR1 and CDR2 from the germline V gene are SGHTA and FQGTGA. The CDR3 sequence is 15 residues long. CDR3 amino acids: CASSPTGTGDYEQYF. Written as DNA, the CDR3 is TGTGCCAGCAGCCCGACCGGGACAGGAGATTACGAGCAGTACTTC.

The chain joins TRBV6-1 to TRBJ1-3, with D possibly matching TRBD1 (6 bases). The CDR3 sequence is 15 residues long. Per the germline V gene, CDR1 is MNHNS and CDR2 is SASEGT. With 5 bases removed from V and 2 bases from J, the gap between germline ends came to 13 bases. In DNA, the CDR3 is TGTGCCAGCAGTCCAACAGGGCTCCCTGGAAACACCATATATTTT. Amino acids: CASSPTGLPGNTIYF.

The genes are TRBV6-1 and TRBJ1-2; no clear D. Germline V gene sequence: CDR1 MNHNS, CDR2 SASEGT. V gave up 2 bases and J gave up 4 bases, with 11 bases separating them. CDR3 size: 14 residues. In nucleotides, the CDR3 is TGTGCCAGCAGTGAACAAACAGCGGTCTATGGCTACACCTTC. This translates into CASSEQTAVYGYTF.

Note on this clone: This sample also contains other DNA sequences that code for the same CDR3. Here the CDR3 reads CASSQGRGNTIYF. CDR3 DNA sequence: TGCGCCAGCAGCCAAGGTCGTGGAAACACCATATATTTT. The V gene is TRBV4-1, the J gene TRBJ1-3; D call uncertain. Trimming shortened V by 1 base and J by 3 bases, and 4 bases separated the two germline ends. CDR3 length: 13 amino acids. Per the germline V gene, CDR1 is MGHRA and CDR2 is YSYEKL.

This chain uses TRBV6-1 with TRBJ2-7, with 11 bases matching TRBD2. Germline V CDR1 and CDR2: MNHNS, SASEGT. V dropped 10 bases and J dropped 5; count of bases not matched to a gene: 7. The CDR3 totals 13 residues. The CDR3: CAIHTSGRDEQYF. The CDR3 bases are TGTGCCATCCATACTAGCGGGAGAGACGAGCAGTACTTC.

J is TRBJ2-7 and V is TRBV7-8; 12 nucleotides line up with TRBD2. Germline V CDR1 and CDR2: SGHVS, FQNEAQ. This CDR3 has 16 residues. Losses at the gene ends were 4 bases for V and 4 bases for J; bases not matched to a gene: 8. The CDR3 DNA reads as TGTGCCAGCAGCTACATGACTAGCGGGAGAGAATACGAGCAGTACTTC. Translation gives CASSYMTSGREYEQYF.

The chain combines TRBV11-2 with TRBJ2-3, with D perhaps matching TRBD2 (5 bases). V was clipped by 1 base and J by 4 bases, with 12 bases between them. Germline V gene data show CDR1 as SGHAT and CDR2 as FQNNGV. The CDR3 spans 15 residues. Here the CDR3 reads CASSLGPGGADTQYF. The CDR3 DNA sequence: TGTGCCAGCAGCTTAGGCCCAGGAGGAGCAGATACGCAGTATTTT.

This clone was detected many times. The chain recombines TRBV4-2 with TRBJ2-2, with TRBD2 identical over 8 bases. The V and J ends lost 4 bases and 0 bases, in that order; junction bases with no gene match: 13. Germline assignment: CDR1 LGHNA and CDR2 YNFKEQ. The CDR3 spans 19 residues. The CDR3 DNA reads TGTGCCAGCAGCCCGGTGGCGAATAGCGGGACTTCGAACACCGGGGAGCTGTTTTTT. Encoded protein: CASSPVANSGTSNTGELFF.